This T cell receptor (beta chain) was documented in a study of T-cell memory formation after mild COVID-19. Study-wide results and limits: The study detected some responding clones in pre-infection memory, suggesting cross-reactive memory joined.

Germline loops: CDR1 LGHNA, CDR2 YSLEER. Trimming stripped 0 bases from V and 10 bases from J, with 7 bases between. The CDR3 covers 12 residues. Each CDR3 protein gets one entry after TCRdb re-called the 5' RACE reads with MiXCR. The table includes under 450,000 distinct CDR3 sequences, roughly 14% detected once. Points on this clonotype: Its cognate antigen is unknown.

This chain uses TRBV4-3 with TRBJ2-1; D unclear. The source material was PBMCs or a T cell subset sorted from them (not recorded which). This sequence was found in a young man who had mild COVID-19 (a few samples of this study predate the infection). Cell type and time point are not known. The CDR3 is CASSQDRREQFF. CDR3 bases: TGCGCCAGCAGCCAAGATCGTCGCGAGCAGTTCTTC.